This T cell receptor beta chain came from a study of blood T cell repertoires in COVID-19. Study context: The samples span acute and convalescent COVID-19 from the United States, Italy and Spain. T cells, B-cell-depleted T cells, or PBMCs supplied cDNA or gDNA.

Authors' data handling: Estimation of nucleated cell counts was performed using reference gene primer amplification. Sequenced by immunoSEQ multiplex PCR; TCRdb stores in-frame clones only, minus some. V and J calls plus clone size are reproduced from that table; the DNA served to infer D and trimming. This repertoire shows some 170,000 clones, 80% to 90% found once; its top ten account for around 1.6%. The clonotype comes from a woman aged 45-65 years with acute or convalescent COVID-19. Sequencing was performed on peripheral blood.

The CDR3 is CASSSVDRGGTEAFF. CDR3 nucleotide sequence: TGTGCCAGCAGTTCCGTCGACAGGGGAGGCACTGAAGCTTTCTTT. The chain is built from TRBV6-5 and TRBJ1-1; TRBD1 aligns across 8 bases. J gave up 4 bases and V 4 bases, and 8 bases lay outside the gene matches. Germline V CDR1 and CDR2: MNHEY, SVGAGI. The CDR3 is 15 residues long.